The 22 T cell receptor beta chains below come from one sample, sequenced in a study of lymphopenia after photon versus proton radiotherapy. Sequenced by immunoSEQ multiplex PCR; TCRdb stores in-frame clones only, minus some. This table has about 53,000 clones, around 83% appearing once. This material consisted of peripheral blood, taken from a patient treated with photon-based radiotherapy. The source is a man aged 50-59 years with gastric cancer.

The genes are TRBV2 and TRBJ1-2; TRBD1 matches 9 bases. This CDR3 has 12 residues. Germline assignment: CDR1 SNHLY and CDR2 FYNNEI. Unmatched junction bases numbered 5, after V lost 8 bases and J lost 7 bases. The CDR3 nucleotides are TGTGCCAGCCATGGGGACAGGGCTGGCTACACCTTC. The encoded protein is CASHGDRAGYTF.

J is TRBJ1-2 and V is TRBV16, with unresolved D. This CDR3 has 16 amino acids. In germline, CDR1 is KGHSY, CDR2 FQNENV. Deletions cut 0 bases from V and 2 bases from J, with 13 bases between. The CDR3 spells CASSQSLTSSNYGYTF. CDR3 bases: TGTGCCAGCAGCCAATCTCTGACATCGTCCAACTATGGCTACACCTTC.

This sequence joins TRBV5-4 and TRBJ1-2; D is perhaps TRBD1 (6 bases). The CDR3 loop spans 13 amino acids. CDR1 SGHNT and CDR2 YYREEE come from the germline V gene (reference sequence). V was shortened by 3 bases and J by 2 bases, with 8 bases between the two germline ends. The DNA for the CDR3 is TGTGCCAGCAGCTCCGGGACAAACTATGGCTACACCTTC. It is translated as CASSSGTNYGYTF. The complete variable domain, with remaining parts taken from reference TRBV5-4 and TRBJ1-2, reads ETGVTQSPTHLIKTRGQQVTLRCSSQSGHNTVSWYQQALGQGPQFIFQYYREEENGRGNFPPRFSGLQFPNYSSELNVNALELDDSALYLCASSSGTNYGYTFGSGTRLTVV.

V is TRBV9 and J is TRBJ2-4; D might be TRBD1 or TRBD2, each matching 5 bases. Germline CDR1 is SGDLS and CDR2 is YYNGEE. The ends were cut back, 0 bases at V and 10 bases at J, with 14 bases in the middle. The length of the CDR3 is 14 residues. CDR3 sequence reads: CASSVDGERGIQYF. In nucleotides, the CDR3 is TGTGCCAGCAGCGTAGATGGGGAGAGGGGTATTCAGTACTTC.

V usage is TRBV10-3 and J usage is TRBJ2-7; 10 bases are a match to TRBD2. This CDR3 has 14 amino acids. The germline CDR1 and CDR2 sequences are ENHRY and SYGVKD. V shed 4 bases, J shed 3 bases, and the junction held 3 bases outside the gene matches. CDR3 protein: CAISGTSGNYEQYF. Written as DNA, the CDR3 is TGTGCCATCAGTGGGACTAGCGGTAACTACGAGCAGTACTTC.

V gene TRBV18 combines with J gene TRBJ1-2; D is unclear. Trimming left V 1 base short and J 5 bases short, with 11 bases between. Germline V lookup: CDR1 KGHSH, CDR2 LQKENI. The CDR3 spans 14 residues. CDR3 DNA sequence: TGTGCCAGCTCACCACGCACAGACGCTTATGGCTACACCTTC. Residues: CASSPRTDAYGYTF.

This rearrangement joins TRBV4-1 to TRBJ2-3; D might be TRBD1 or TRBD2, each matching 5 bases. In germline, CDR1 is MGHRA, CDR2 YSYEKL. Trimming removed 2 bases from V and 0 bases from J, with 9 bases in between. This CDR3 contains 15 residues. The chain's CDR3 is CASSQLGASTDTQYF. CDR3 nucleotide sequence: TGCGCCAGCAGCCAACTCGGGGCTAGCACAGATACGCAGTATTTT.

This clone showed up just a few times. The CDR3 region is CASSFTNTEAFF. In DNA, the CDR3 is TGTGCCAGCAGCTTCACAAACACTGAAGCTTTCTTT. The gene calls are TRBV7-8 and TRBJ1-1; D ambiguous. Trimming pared 3 bases from V and 2 bases from J, leaving 4 bases between. This CDR3 spans 12 amino acids. The germline V gene encodes CDR1 SGHVS and CDR2 FQNEAQ.

This sequence joins TRBV9 and TRBJ2-3; possible D gene TRBD1, 5 bases. V lost 3 bases and J lost 2, with 16 bases in between. The CDR3 runs 16 residues. Germline CDR1 and CDR2: SGDLS and YYNGEE. This CDR3 is CASSAPRRGYTDTQYF. CDR3 DNA: TGTGCCAGCAGCGCCCCCCGAAGGGGCTACACAGATACGCAGTATTTT.

The genes are TRBV2 and TRBJ1-2; 7 nucleotides match TRBD1. The CDR3 has 16 amino acids. V gave up 7 bases and J gave up 8 bases; unmatched junction bases: 19. Germline V gene sequence: CDR1 SNHLY, CDR2 FYNNEI. The CDR3 DNA sequence: TGTGCCAGCAAACTCGATTGGCAGGGGGTAAGCGGCGGCTACACCTTC. Translated, it gives CASKLDWQGVSGGYTF. Using reference TRBV2 and TRBJ1-2 for the parts outside the CDR3, the full variable domain is EPEVTQTPSHQVTQMGQEVILRCVPISNHLYFYWYRQILGQKVEFLVSFYNNEISEKSEIFDDQFSVERPDGSNFTLKIRSTKLEDSAMYFCASKLDWQGVSGGYTFGSGTRLTVV.

This clone was picked up one time. The V and J genes are TRBV27 and TRBJ1-2, with 8 bases identical to TRBD1. This CDR3 comprises 15 residues. Per germline, CDR1 MNHEY and CDR2 SMNVEV (reference sequence). V was pared by 5 bases and J by 6 bases, with 11 bases of the junction left unmatched. For the CDR3, the DNA is TGTGCCAGCAGTCCGTTATCCCGGACAGGGCATGGCTACACCTTC. It translates to CASSPLSRTGHGYTF.

The J gene is TRBJ2-2, the V gene TRBV7-2; D gene ambiguous. Trimming removed 6 bases at V and 8 bases at J, with 7 bases between. CDR1 is SGHTA, CDR2 FQGNSA, per germline. CDR3 length equals 11 residues. The CDR3 DNA reads TGTGCCAGCAGGACAAGGGGGGAGCTGTTTTTT. Amino acids: CASRTRGELFF.

This clone has a single count. This chain connects TRBV11-2 to TRBJ1-2; unclear D gene. Deletions cut 5 bases from V and 0 bases from J, with 10 bases between. The CDR3 extends over 14 amino acids. Germline values: CDR1 SGHAT, CDR2 FQNNGV. For the CDR3, the DNA is TGTGCCAGCAGCCAAAGGAGGGCTAACTATGGCTACACCTTC. Translation gives CASSQRRANYGYTF. Looking up the rest from reference TRBV11-2 and TRBJ1-2 gives the full variable domain: EAGVAQSPRYKIIEKRQSVAFWCNPISGHATLYWYQQILGQGPKLLIQFQNNGVVDDSQLPKDRFSAERLKGVDSTLKIQPAKLEDSAVYLCASSQRRANYGYTFGSGTRLTVV.

This rearrangement joins TRBV28 to TRBJ2-2, with D uncertain. The CDR3 is 11 residues long. Trimming pared 5 bases from V and 4 bases from J, leaving 2 bases between. Germline CDR1 and CDR2: MDHEN and SYDVKM. CDR3 in DNA: TGTGCCAGCAGTGTCACCGGGGAGCTGTTTTTT. Translating it yields CASSVTGELFF.

V and J are TRBV6-6 and TRBJ2-1; the D is unclear. This CDR3 comprises 13 residues. The V and J ends lost 4 bases and 0 bases respectively, with 4 bases between them. Germline CDR1 MNHNY, CDR2 SVGAGI (reference sequence). The CDR3 loop is CASSLPSYNEQFF. The CDR3 DNA is TGTGCCAGCAGTTTACCCTCCTACAATGAGCAGTTCTTC.

For this clone: Other nucleotide sequences from this sample produce the same CDR3. V and J are TRBV18 and TRBJ1-1; tentative D call: TRBD1 (5 bases). V lost 2 bases, J lost 1 base, and 5 bases lay in between. The germline V gene has CDR1 KGHSH and CDR2 LQKENI. The CDR3 covers 13 residues. The CDR3 protein is CASSPGQNTEAFF. The CDR3 nucleotides are TGTGCCAGCTCACCAGGACAGAACACTGAAGCTTTCTTT.

This clone has just a few counts. V is TRBV4-3 and J is TRBJ2-1; D might be TRBD1 (7 bases). This CDR3 is built from 15 residues. V was clipped by 3 bases and J by 4 bases, with 13 bases between them. Germline V CDR1 and CDR2: LGHNA, YSLEER. CDR3 coding DNA: TGCGCCAGCAGCCATCGGGCAGGGGGGTACAATGAGCAGTTCTTC. Translated: CASSHRAGGYNEQFF.

The chain recombines TRBV5-1 with TRBJ2-6; possibly TRBD2 for D (6 bases). This CDR3 has 17 amino acids. Germline V lookup: CDR1 SGHRS, CDR2 YFSETQ. V was pared by 3 bases and J by 4 bases, with 17 bases between. The CDR3 protein is CASSSQGGGSGANVLTF. In nucleotides, the CDR3 is TGCGCCAGCAGCTCCCAGGGTGGGGGGTCCGGGGCCAACGTCCTGACTTTC.

V and J are TRBV7-5 and TRBJ2-3; TRBD1 is the table's D call, not checked against the DNA. TRBV7-5 is assigned pseudogene status. The CDR3 consists of 14 residues. This CDR3 reads CARSPGQTTDTQYF. DNA of the CDR3: TGTGCCAGAAGCCCGGGACAGACCACAGATACGCAGTATTTT.

The V and J genes are TRBV11-2 and TRBJ2-3; TRBD1 might be the D (7 bases). Germline V lookup: CDR1 SGHAT, CDR2 FQNNGV. Between the trimmed V and J ends, which lost 2 bases and 6 bases, there was a span of 15 bases. CDR3 length: 15 amino acids. The CDR3 is CASSLSRGGGDTQYF. In DNA, the CDR3 is TGTGCCAGCAGCTTATCCCGAGGAGGGGGCGATACGCAGTATTTT.

This chain connects TRBV6-4 to TRBJ2-1; D not certain. The CDR3 is 15 residues long. The germline V gene has CDR1 MRHNA and CDR2 SNTAGT. V lost 2 bases and J 1 base, leaving 9 bases between the germline ends. The CDR3 region has the DNA TGTGCCAGCAGTGACACATCAGATTCCTACAATGAGCAGTTCTTC. Translated: CASSDTSDSYNEQFF.

This clone was detected only a few times. The CDR3 is CASSHGGATYEQYF. The CDR3, as DNA: TGCGCCAGCAGCCACGGGGGGGCCACCTACGAGCAGTACTTC. The chain carries TRBV5-1 and TRBJ2-7; 8 bases map to TRBD2. The germline CDR1 and CDR2 sequences are SGHRS and YFSETQ. After removal of 4 bases from V and 2 bases from J, the junction contained 5 bases not matched to a gene. The length of the CDR3 is 14 residues.